This T cell receptor beta chain was recovered during a study of CD8+ T cells in alopecia areata. Study in general: For the treated group, dosing was oral tofacitinib at 5 to 10 mg twice daily. After 6 to 18 months of tofacitinib, follow-up continued 6 months off drug.

CDR3 length: 14 amino acids. Germline loops: CDR1 SGHDT, CDR2 YYEEEE. Trimming took off 0 bases at V and 5 bases at J, with 9 bases between the two ends. A note on this clone: Its specificity is unknown.

cDNA serving as the sequencing template came from extracted, reverse transcribed RNA. Sequencing used immunoSEQ multiplex PCR; TCRdb keeps in-frame clones, though not all of them. The sample holds 150,000 to 200,000 clones, 59% seen once. Study findings and constraints: Lesional scalp exceeded normal scalp in clonality, especially in alopecia totalis/universalis.

Both peripheral blood and punch biopsies of lesional scalp skin were obtained from patients who had alopecia areata. The V call is TRBV5-6, the J call TRBJ2-1, with D maybe TRBD1 (6 bases). This sequence was found in a human donor with alopecia areata. The sample consisted of CD4+ T cells sorted from blood, taken at week 0. CDR3 amino acids: CASSLGRGHNEQFF. The CDR3 nucleotides are TGTGCCAGCAGCTTGGGCAGGGGACACAATGAGCAGTTCTTC.